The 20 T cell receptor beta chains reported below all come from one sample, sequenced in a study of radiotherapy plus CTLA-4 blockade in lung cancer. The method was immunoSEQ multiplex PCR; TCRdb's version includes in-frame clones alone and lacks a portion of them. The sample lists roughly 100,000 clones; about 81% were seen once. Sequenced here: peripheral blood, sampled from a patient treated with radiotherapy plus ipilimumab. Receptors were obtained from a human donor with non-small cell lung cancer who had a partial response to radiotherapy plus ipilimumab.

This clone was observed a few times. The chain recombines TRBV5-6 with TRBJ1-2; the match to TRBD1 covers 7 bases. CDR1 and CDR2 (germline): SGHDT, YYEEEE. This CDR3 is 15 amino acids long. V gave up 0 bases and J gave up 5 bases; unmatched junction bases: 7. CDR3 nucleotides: TGTGCCAGCAGCTTGGGACAGGGCGGCTCTTATGGCTACACCTTC. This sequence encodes CASSLGQGGSYGYTF. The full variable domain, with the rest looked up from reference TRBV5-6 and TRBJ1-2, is DAGVTQSPTHLIKTRGQQVTLRCSPKSGHDTVSWYQQALGQGPQFIFQYYEEEERQRGNFPDRFSGHQFPNYSSELNVNALLLGDSALYLCASSLGQGGSYGYTFGSGTRLTVV.

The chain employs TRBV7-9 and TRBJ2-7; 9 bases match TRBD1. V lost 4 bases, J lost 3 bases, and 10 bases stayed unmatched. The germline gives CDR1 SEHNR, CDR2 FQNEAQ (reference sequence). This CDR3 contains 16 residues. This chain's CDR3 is CASSSRTGGWDYEQYF. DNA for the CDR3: TGTGCCAGCAGCTCGCGAACAGGGGGCTGGGACTACGAGCAGTACTTC.

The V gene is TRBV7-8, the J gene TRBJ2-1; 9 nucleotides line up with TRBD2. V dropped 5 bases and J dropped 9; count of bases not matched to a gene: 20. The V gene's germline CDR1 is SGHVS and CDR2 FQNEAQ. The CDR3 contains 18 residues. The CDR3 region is CASSPESGGRAKRGEQFF. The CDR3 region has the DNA TGTGCCAGCAGCCCTGAGTCGGGCGGGAGGGCCAAAAGGGGTGAGCAGTTCTTC. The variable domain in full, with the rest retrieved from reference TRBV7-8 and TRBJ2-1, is GAGVSQSPRYKVAKRGQDVALRCDPISGHVSLFWYQQALGQGPEFLTYFQNEAQLDKSGLPSDRFFAERPEGSVSTLKIQRTQQEDSAVYLCASSPESGGRAKRGEQFFGPGTRLTVL.

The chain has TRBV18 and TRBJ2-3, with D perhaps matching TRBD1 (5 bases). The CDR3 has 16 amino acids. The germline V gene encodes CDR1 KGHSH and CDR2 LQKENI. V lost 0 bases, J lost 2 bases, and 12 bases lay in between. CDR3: CASSPPSGAITDTQYF. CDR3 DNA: TGTGCCAGCTCACCACCGAGTGGGGCTATCACAGATACGCAGTATTTT. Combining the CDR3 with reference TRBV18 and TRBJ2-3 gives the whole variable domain NAGVMQNPRHLVRRRGQEARLRCSPMKGHSHVYWYRQLPEEGLKFMVYLQKENIIDESGMPKERFSAEFPKEGPSILRIQQVVRGDSAAYFCASSPPSGAITDTQYFGPGTRLTVL.

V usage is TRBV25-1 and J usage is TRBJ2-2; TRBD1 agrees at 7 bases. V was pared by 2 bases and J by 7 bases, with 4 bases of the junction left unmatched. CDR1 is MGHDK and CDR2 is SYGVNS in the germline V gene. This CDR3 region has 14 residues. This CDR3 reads CASSEQGERGELFF. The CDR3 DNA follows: TGTGCCAGCAGTGAACAGGGGGAGCGCGGGGAGCTGTTTTTT.

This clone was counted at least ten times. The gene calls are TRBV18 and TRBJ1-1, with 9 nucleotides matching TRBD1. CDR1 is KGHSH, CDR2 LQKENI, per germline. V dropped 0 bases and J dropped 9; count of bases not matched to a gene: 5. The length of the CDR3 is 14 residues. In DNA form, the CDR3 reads TGTGCCAGCTCACCACCGGGACAGGGAGGAAAAGCTTTCTTT. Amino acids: CASSPPGQGGKAFF.

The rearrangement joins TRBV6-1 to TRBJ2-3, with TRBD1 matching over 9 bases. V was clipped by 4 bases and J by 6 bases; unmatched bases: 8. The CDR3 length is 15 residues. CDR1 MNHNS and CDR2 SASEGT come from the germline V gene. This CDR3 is CASSVGTGSADTQYF. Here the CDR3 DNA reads TGTGCCAGCAGTGTAGGGACAGGGAGTGCTGATACGCAGTATTTT.

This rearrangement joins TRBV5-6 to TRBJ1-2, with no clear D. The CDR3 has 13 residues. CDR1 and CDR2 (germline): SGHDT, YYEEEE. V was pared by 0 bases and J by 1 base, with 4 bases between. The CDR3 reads CASSLDINYGYTF. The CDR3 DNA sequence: TGTGCCAGCAGCTTGGACATTAACTATGGCTACACCTTC.

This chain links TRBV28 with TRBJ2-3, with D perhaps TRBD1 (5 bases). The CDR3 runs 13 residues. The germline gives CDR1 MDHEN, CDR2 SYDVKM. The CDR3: CAYQGESTDTQYF. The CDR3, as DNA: TGTGCTTACCAAGGGGAAAGCACAGATACGCAGTATTTT.

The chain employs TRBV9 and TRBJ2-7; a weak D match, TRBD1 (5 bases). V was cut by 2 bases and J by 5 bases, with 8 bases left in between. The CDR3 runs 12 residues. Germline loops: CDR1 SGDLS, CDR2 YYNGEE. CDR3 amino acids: CASSVPGNEQYF. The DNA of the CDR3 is TGTGCCAGCAGCGTTCCAGGGAACGAGCAGTACTTC.

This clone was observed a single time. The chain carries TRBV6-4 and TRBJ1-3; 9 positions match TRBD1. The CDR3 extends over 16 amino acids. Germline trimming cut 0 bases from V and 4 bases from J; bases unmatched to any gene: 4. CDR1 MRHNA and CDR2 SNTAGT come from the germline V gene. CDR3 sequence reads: CASSDSDRGAGNTIYF. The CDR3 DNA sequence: TGTGCCAGCAGTGACTCGGACAGGGGTGCCGGAAACACCATATATTTT.

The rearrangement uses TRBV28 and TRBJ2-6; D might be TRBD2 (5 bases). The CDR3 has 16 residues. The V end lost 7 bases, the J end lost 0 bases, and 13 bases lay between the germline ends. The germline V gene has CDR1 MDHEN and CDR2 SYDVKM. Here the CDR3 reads CASTLGGDSGANVLTF. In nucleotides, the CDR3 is TGTGCCAGCACCCTAGGAGGAGACTCTGGGGCCAACGTCCTGACTTTC.

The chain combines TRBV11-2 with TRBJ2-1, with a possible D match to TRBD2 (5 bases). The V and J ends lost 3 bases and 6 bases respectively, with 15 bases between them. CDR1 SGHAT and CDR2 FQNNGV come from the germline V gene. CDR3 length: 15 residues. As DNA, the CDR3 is TGTGCCAGCAGCTTGACCAGCGAGGGAACCAATGAGCAGTTCTTC. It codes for CASSLTSEGTNEQFF. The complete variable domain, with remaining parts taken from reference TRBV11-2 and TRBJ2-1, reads EAGVAQSPRYKIIEKRQSVAFWCNPISGHATLYWYQQILGQGPKLLIQFQNNGVVDDSQLPKDRFSAERLKGVDSTLKIQPAKLEDSAVYLCASSLTSEGTNEQFFGPGTRLTVL.

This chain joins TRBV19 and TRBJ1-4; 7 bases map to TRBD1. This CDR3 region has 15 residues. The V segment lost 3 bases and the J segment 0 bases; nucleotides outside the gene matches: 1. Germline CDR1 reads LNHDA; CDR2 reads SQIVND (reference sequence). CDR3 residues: CASSIGQATNEKLFF. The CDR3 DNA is TGTGCCAGTAGTATCGGACAGGCAACTAATGAAAAACTGTTTTTT. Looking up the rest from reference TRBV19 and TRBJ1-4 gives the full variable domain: DGGITQSPKYLFRKEGQNVTLSCEQNLNHDAMYWYRQDPGQGLRLIYYSQIVNDFQKGDIAEGYSVSREKKESFPLTVTSAQKNPTAFYLCASSIGQATNEKLFFGSGTQLSVL.

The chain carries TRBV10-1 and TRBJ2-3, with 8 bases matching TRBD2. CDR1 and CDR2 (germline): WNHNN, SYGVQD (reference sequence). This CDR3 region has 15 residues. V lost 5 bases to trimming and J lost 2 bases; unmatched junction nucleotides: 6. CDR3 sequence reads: CASSSTSAVTDTQYF. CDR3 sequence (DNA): TGCGCCAGCAGTTCGACTAGCGCGGTCACAGATACGCAGTATTTT.

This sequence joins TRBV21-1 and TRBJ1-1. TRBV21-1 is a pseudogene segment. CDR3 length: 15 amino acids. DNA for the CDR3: TGTGCCAGCAGCAACCGCCCCCTGAGGAGGACTGAAGCTTTCTTT. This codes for CASSNRPLRRTEAFF.

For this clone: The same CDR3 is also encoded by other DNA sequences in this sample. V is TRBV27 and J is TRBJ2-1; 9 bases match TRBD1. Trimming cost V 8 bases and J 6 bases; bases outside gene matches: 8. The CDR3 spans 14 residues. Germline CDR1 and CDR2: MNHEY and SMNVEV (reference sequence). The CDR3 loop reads CASGDRGMANEQFF. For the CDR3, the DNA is TGTGCCAGCGGCGACAGGGGGATGGCCAATGAGCAGTTCTTC.

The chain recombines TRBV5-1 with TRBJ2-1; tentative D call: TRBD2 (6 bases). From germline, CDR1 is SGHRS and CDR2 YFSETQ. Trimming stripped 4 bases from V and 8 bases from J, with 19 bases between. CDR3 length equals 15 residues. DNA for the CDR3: TGCGCCAGCAGCCGGGGGTCTAGCGTCACCGATGAGCAGTTCTTC. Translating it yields CASSRGSSVTDEQFF.

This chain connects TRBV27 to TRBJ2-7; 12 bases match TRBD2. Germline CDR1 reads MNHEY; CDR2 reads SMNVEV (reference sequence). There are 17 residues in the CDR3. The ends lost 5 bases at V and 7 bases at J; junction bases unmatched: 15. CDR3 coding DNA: TGTGCCAGCAGTAAGGCTAGCGGGAGGGGTATCGTCGGGGAGCAGTACTTC. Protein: CASSKASGRGIVGEQYF.

The CDR3 bases are TGTGCCAGCAGTTTAACCGGGGGCACAGATACGCAGTATTTT. It is translated as CASSLTGGTDTQYF. The genes are TRBV28 and TRBJ2-3; a possible D gene is TRBD2 (5 bases). The CDR3 contains 14 residues. Trimming took off 2 bases at V and 1 base at J, with 7 bases between the two ends. The germline V gene encodes CDR1 MDHEN and CDR2 SYDVKM.